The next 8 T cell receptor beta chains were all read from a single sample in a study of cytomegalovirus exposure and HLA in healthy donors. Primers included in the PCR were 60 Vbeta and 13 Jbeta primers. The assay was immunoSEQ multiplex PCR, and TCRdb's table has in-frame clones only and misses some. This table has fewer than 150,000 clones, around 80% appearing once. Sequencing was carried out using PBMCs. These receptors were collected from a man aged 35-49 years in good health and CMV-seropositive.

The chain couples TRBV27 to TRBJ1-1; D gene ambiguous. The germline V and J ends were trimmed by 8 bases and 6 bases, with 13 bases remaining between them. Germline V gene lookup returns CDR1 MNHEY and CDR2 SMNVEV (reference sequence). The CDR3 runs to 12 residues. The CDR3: CASVRSPAEAFF. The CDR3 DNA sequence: TGTGCCAGCGTGAGGTCTCCGGCTGAAGCTTTCTTT.

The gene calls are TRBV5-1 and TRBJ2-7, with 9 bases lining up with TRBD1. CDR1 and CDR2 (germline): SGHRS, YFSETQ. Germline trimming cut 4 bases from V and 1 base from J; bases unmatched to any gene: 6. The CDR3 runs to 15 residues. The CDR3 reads CASSGGTGSSYEQYF. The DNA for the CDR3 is TGCGCCAGCAGCGGTGGGACAGGGAGTTCCTACGAGCAGTACTTC.

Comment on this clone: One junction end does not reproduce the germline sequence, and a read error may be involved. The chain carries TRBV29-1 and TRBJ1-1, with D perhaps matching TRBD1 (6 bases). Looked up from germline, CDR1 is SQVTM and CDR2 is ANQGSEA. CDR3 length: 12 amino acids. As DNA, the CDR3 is TGCAGCGTTGAATCCGGGGACACCGAAGCTTTCTTT. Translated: CSVESGDTEAFF.

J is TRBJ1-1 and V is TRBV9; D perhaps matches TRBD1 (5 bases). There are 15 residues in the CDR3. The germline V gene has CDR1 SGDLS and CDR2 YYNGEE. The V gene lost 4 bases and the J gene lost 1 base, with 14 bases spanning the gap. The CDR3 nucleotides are TGTGCCAGCAGCCCGAGCCGACAGAGGAACACTGAAGCTTTCTTT. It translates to CASSPSRQRNTEAFF.

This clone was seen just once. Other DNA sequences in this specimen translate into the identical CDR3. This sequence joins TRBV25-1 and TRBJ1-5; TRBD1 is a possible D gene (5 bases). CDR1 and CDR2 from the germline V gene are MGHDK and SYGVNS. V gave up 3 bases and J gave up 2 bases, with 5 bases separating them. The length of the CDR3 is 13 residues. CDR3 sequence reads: CASSDRGNQPQHF. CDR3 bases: TGTGCCAGCAGTGACAGGGGCAATCAGCCCCAGCATTTT.

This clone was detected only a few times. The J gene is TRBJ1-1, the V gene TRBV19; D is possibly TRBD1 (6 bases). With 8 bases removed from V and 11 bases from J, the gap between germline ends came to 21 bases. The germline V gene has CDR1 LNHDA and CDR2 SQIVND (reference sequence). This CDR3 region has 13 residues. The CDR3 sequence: CASRQGTPTPAFF. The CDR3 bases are TGTGCCAGTCGCCAGGGGACCCCCACCCCCGCTTTCTTT. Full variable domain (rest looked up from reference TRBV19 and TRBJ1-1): DGGITQSPKYLFRKEGQNVTLSCEQNLNHDAMYWYRQDPGQGLRLIYYSQIVNDFQKGDIAEGYSVSREKKESFPLTVTSAQKNPTAFYLCASRQGTPTPAFFGQGTRLTVV.

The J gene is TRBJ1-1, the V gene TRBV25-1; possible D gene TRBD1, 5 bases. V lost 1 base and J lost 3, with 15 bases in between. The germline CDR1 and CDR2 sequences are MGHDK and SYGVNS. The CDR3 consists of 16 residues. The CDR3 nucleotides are TGTGCCAGCAGTGAATCTCTTGGGGCCGCGGACACTGAAGCTTTCTTT. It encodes CASSESLGAADTEAFF.

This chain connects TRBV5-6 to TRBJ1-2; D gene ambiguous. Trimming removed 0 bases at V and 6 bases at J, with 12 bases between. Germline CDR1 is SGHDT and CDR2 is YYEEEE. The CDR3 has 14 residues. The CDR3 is CASSLAAGIDGYTF. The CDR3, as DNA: TGTGCCAGCAGCTTGGCCGCGGGTATCGATGGCTACACCTTC.